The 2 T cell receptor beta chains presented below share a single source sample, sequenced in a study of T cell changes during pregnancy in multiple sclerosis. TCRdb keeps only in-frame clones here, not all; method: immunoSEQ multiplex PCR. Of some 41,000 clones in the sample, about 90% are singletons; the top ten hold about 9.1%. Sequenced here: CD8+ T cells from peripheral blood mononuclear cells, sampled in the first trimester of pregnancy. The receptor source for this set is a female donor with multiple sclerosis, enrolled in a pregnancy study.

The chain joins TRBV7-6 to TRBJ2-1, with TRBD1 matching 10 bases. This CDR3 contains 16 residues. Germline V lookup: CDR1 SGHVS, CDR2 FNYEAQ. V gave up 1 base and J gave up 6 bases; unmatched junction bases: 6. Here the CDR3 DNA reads TGTGCCAGCAGCTTAGGGGTAGGACAGGGGGGCAATGAGCAGTTCTTC. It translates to CASSLGVGQGGNEQFF.

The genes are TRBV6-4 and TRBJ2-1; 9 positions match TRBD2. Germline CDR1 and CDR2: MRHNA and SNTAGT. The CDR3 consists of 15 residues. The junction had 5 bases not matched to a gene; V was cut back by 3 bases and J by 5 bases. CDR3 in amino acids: CASSDSAGGNNEQFF. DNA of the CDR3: TGTGCCAGCAGTGATAGCGCGGGGGGGAACAATGAGCAGTTCTTC.